This T cell receptor (beta chain) was captured in a study of T cells in Graves' hyperthyroidism and ophthalmopathy. Study-wide results and caveats: Researchers report that a 13 V-J model separated ophthalmopathy from stable hyperthyroidism.

Researchers took RNA transcripts and amplified the TCR beta CDR3 regions from them. First-round RT-PCR targeting the TCR CDR3 was performed with the HTBI primer set. TCRdb itself ran the multiplex PCR reads through MiXCR, one entry per CDR3 protein. This table holds around 300,000 distinct CDR3 sequences, less than 30% found once. This CDR3 comprises 13 residues. V shed 0 bases and J shed 6 bases, with 9 bases lying between them. Germline assignment: CDR1 MNHEY and CDR2 SVGAGI. As regards this clonotype: Its target is unknown.

The receptor's source is a man aged 40-49 years with Graves' hyperthyroidism that later progressed to Graves' ophthalmopathy. The genes are TRBV6-5 and TRBJ2-7; no definite D call. Sequencing was performed on blood. CDR3 sequence reads: CASSYSLGAEQYF. The CDR3 region has the DNA TGTGCCAGCAGTTACTCGTTGGGTGCCGAGCAGTACTTC.